The 4 T cell receptor beta chains below all came from one sample that was sequenced in a study of CD8 T cells in ankylosing spondylitis (dated by TCRdb to between 2016 and 2019). Study-level results and caveats: Blood from ankylosing spondylitis patients appeared to be characterized by a TCR beta motif made up of seven or eight highly homologous amino acid variants.

Receptor amplification or capture employed 5' RACE. TCRdb lists the instrument as Illumina HiSeq 2500. Clones were called with MiXCR by TCRdb after fastp trimmed the public reads at Q25, and only in-frame beta chains were retained. Every entry covers one CDR3 protein and lists the most common genes and DNA from its rows. The sample table records about 700,000 distinct CDR3 sequences; around a fifth of these occur just once. Of the sample, around 20% is held by the ten largest clones. What these receptors recognize is not known. Sequenced material: blood, either unsorted or a sorted T cell fraction (not recorded which). These receptors all stem from a male donor with ankylosing spondylitis.

This chain links TRBV5-8 with TRBJ1-5; D uncertain. CDR1 and CDR2 from the germline V gene are SGHTS and YDEGEE. The CDR3 is 17 residues long. V shed 4 bases and J shed 6 bases, with 23 bases lying between them. The CDR3 region is CASSAYPAVIWSQPQHF. CDR3 DNA: TGTGCCAGCAGCGCATACCCGGCCGTGATTTGGAGTCAGCCCCAGCATTTT.

The genes are TRBV20-1 and TRBJ2-3; the D gene is possibly TRBD1 (6 bases). Per germline, CDR1 DFQATT and CDR2 SNEGSKA (reference sequence). V shed 6 bases and J shed 0 bases, with 13 bases lying between them. CDR3 length: 14 amino acids. CDR3 in amino acids: CSAGDRSSTDTQYF. In DNA form, the CDR3 reads TGCAGTGCGGGAGACAGGTCTAGCACAGATACGCAGTATTTT.

The gene calls are TRBV27 and TRBJ1-1, with D tentatively TRBD1 (5 bases). Trimming pared 4 bases from V and 1 base from J, leaving 19 bases between. This CDR3 contains 17 residues. Looked up from germline, CDR1 is MNHEY and CDR2 is SMNVEV (reference sequence). CDR3 sequence: CASSSRVGVARNTEAFF. The DNA of the CDR3 is TGTGCCAGCAGTTCCAGGGTTGGGGTTGCTAGGAACACTGAAGCTTTCTTT.

This clonotype was detected a few times. The rearrangement uses TRBV12-3 or TRBV12-4 and TRBJ2-6; unclear D gene. This CDR3 is built from 15 residues. V shed 1 base and J shed 1 base, with 5 bases lying between them. The DNA for the CDR3 is TGTGCCAGCAGTTTAGGGCCATCTGGGGCCAACGTCCTGACTTTC. It codes for CASSLGPSGANVLTF.